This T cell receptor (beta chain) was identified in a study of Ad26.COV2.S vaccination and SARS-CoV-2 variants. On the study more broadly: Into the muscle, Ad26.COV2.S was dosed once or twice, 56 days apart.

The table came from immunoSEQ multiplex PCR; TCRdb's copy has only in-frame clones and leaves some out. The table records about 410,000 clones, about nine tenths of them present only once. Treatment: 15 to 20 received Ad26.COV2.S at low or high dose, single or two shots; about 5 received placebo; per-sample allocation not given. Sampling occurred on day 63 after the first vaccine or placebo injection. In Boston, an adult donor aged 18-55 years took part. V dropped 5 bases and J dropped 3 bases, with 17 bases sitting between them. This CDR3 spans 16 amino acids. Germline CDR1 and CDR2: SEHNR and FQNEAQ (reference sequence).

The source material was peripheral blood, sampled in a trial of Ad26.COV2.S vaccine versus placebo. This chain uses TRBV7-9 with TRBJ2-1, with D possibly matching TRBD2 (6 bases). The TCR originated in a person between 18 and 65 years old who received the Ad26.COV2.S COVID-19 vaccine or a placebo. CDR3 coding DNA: TGTGCCAGCAGCCCAAGTGGGACTCACCACTACAATGAGCAGTTCTTC. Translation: CASSPSGTHHYNEQFF.